The 17 T cell receptor beta chains presented below share a single source sample, sequenced in a study of siplizumab effects on memory and regulatory T cells (dated by TCRdb to the late 2010s). The protocol used for the library was the immunoSEQ multiplex PCR assay. TCRdb re-hosts the immuneACCESS table, in-frame sequences only. Its copies lack some clones; in the studies checked, an unresolved V gene accounts for under half of them, and the cause for the rest is not known. The sample table contains 90,000 to 150,000 clones; only one count was recorded for about 93% of them. The ten largest account for around 0.15% of the sample. Sequencing was performed on non-Treg CD4+ T cells sorted from blood. The cell subset or site tag for this specimen amounts to: FACS-sorted unstimulated CD4+ non-regulatory T cells. The origin of the receptors is a human donor in good health.

The chain recombines TRBV18 with TRBJ1-6, with 9 positions matching TRBD1. Germline lookup yields CDR1 KGHSH and CDR2 LQKENI. The CDR3 is 18 residues long. The V and J ends lost 2 bases and 6 bases, in that order; junction bases with no gene match: 11. CDR3 DNA: TGTGCCAGCTCACCAAATAACCAGAGGACAGGGGTTAATTCACCCCTCCACTTT. Translation: CASSPNNQRTGVNSPLHF.

The chain has TRBV19 and TRBJ2-3, with 11 nucleotides matching TRBD2. The CDR3 totals 17 residues. The germline CDR1 and CDR2 sequences are LNHDA and SQIVND (reference sequence). V lost 4 bases to trimming and J lost 0 bases; unmatched junction nucleotides: 6. The CDR3 reads CASSSLSGGESTDTQYF. For the CDR3, the DNA is TGTGCCAGTAGTAGCCTTAGCGGGGGGGAGAGCACAGATACGCAGTATTTT. The full variable domain, in which reference TRBV19 and TRBJ2-3 provide the parts outside the CDR3, is DGGITQSPKYLFRKEGQNVTLSCEQNLNHDAMYWYRQDPGQGLRLIYYSQIVNDFQKGDIAEGYSVSREKKESFPLTVTSAQKNPTAFYLCASSSLSGGESTDTQYFGPGTRLTVL.

The rearrangement joins TRBV10-3 to TRBJ2-7; D is uncertain. Germline CDR1 and CDR2: ENHRY and SYGVKD. The ends were cut back, 3 bases at V and 3 bases at J, with 15 bases in the middle. The CDR3 is made up of 15 amino acids. In DNA form, the CDR3 reads TGTGCCATCAGTGATTCCGCCGGCCAACTCTACGAGCAGTACTTC. This translates into CAISDSAGQLYEQYF.

J is TRBJ2-1 and V is TRBV5-6, with TRBD1 matching 9 bases. Trimming at V came to 5 bases and at J to 5 bases, leaving 17 bases not matched to a gene. Germline CDR1 reads SGHDT; CDR2 reads YYEEEE. The length of the CDR3 is 18 residues. The CDR3 bases are TGTGCCAGCAGAATGGGACAGGGCAGAGTTATTCGTCACAATGAGCAGTTCTTC. Translating gives CASRMGQGRVIRHNEQFF.

This sequence joins TRBV6-5 and TRBJ1-5; maybe TRBD1 (6 bases). Germline-derived CDR1 and CDR2 are MNHEY and SVGAGI. The CDR3 spans 14 residues. Trimming pared 4 bases from V and 6 bases from J, leaving 13 bases between. CDR3 nucleotide sequence: TGTGCCAGCAGTTGGGACACCGGAGGTCAGCCCCAGCATTTT. This codes for CASSWDTGGQPQHF.

CDR3 bases: TGTGCCTCCCGACCCGCTACCCCCTACAATGAGCAGTTCTTC. Translating gives CASRPATPYNEQFF. V gene TRBV19 combines with J gene TRBJ2-1; D is unresolved. This CDR3 has 14 residues. CDR1 is LNHDA, CDR2 SQIVND, per germline (reference sequence). Trimming left V 11 bases short and J 2 bases short, with 16 bases between. Full variable domain (rest looked up from reference TRBV19 and TRBJ2-1): DGGITQSPKYLFRKEGQNVTLSCEQNLNHDAMYWYRQDPGQGLRLIYYSQIVNDFQKGDIAEGYSVSREKKESFPLTVTSAQKNPTAFYLCASRPATPYNEQFFGPGTRLTVL.

The chain combines TRBV7-9 with TRBJ2-7, with D possibly being TRBD2 (5 bases). The CDR3 has 14 residues. Germline-derived CDR1 and CDR2 are SEHNR and FQNEAQ (reference sequence). Trimming took 5 bases from V and 0 from J, leaving 11 bases between them. CDR3 residues: CASSPGVISYEQYF. The CDR3 DNA is TGTGCCAGCAGCCCCGGGGTGATCTCCTACGAGCAGTACTTC.

This chain joins TRBV10-3 and TRBJ1-2, with D perhaps TRBD1 (5 bases). V dropped 0 bases and J dropped 8 bases, with 10 bases sitting between them. This CDR3 has 13 residues. In germline, CDR1 is ENHRY, CDR2 SYGVKD. CDR3 DNA: TGTGCCATCAGTGAGTCTCCGGGGGGAGGCTACACCTTC. The encoded protein is CAISESPGGGYTF.

The rearrangement uses TRBV6-5 and TRBJ2-3; tentative D call: TRBD2 (5 bases). V was pared by 7 bases and J by 3 bases, with 8 bases between. Germline assignment: CDR1 MNHEY and CDR2 SVGAGI. The CDR3 runs 12 residues. The CDR3 protein is CASTGETDTQYF. CDR3 nucleotide sequence: TGTGCCAGCACCGGGGAGACAGATACGCAGTATTTT.

Here the CDR3 reads CASSSPIGGYYGYTF. For the CDR3, the DNA is TGTGCCAGCAGTTCTCCGATCGGAGGGTACTATGGCTACACCTTC. The gene calls are TRBV27 and TRBJ1-2; D gene unclear. Per the germline V gene, CDR1 is MNHEY and CDR2 is SMNVEV (reference sequence). The CDR3 has 15 residues. Trimming stripped 4 bases from V and 3 bases from J, with 15 bases between.

This chain links TRBV9 with TRBJ2-3; the D call may be TRBD1 or TRBD2 (7 bases each). The CDR3 extends over 15 amino acids. The V end was cut by 0 bases, the J end by 3 bases, with 11 bases between. Germline CDR1 and CDR2: SGDLS and YYNGEE. This CDR3 is CASSVGQGGTDTQYF. The CDR3 DNA reads as TGTGCCAGCAGCGTAGGACAGGGAGGGACAGATACGCAGTATTTT.

A word on this clone: This sample also contains other DNA sequences that code for the same CDR3. The genes are TRBV6-1 and TRBJ2-7; 11 bases line up with TRBD2. The CDR3 has 15 amino acids. J lost 0 bases, V lost 6 bases, and 4 bases had no gene match. Germline assignment: CDR1 MNHNS and CDR2 SASEGT. The CDR3 region has the DNA TGTGCCAGCAGCCGCACTAGCGGGGGCTCCTACGAGCAGTACTTC. Its protein product is CASSRTSGGSYEQYF.

This chain uses TRBV7-9 with TRBJ1-5; D is unclear. The CDR3 loop spans 14 amino acids. V was clipped by 4 bases and J by 0 bases, with 7 bases between them. Looked up from germline, CDR1 is SEHNR and CDR2 is FQNEAQ (reference sequence). The CDR3 is CASSSQDSNQPQHF. CDR3 DNA: TGTGCCAGCAGCTCTCAAGATAGCAATCAGCCCCAGCATTTT.

The rearrangement joins TRBV19 to TRBJ2-1; D ambiguous. V shed 4 bases and J shed 2 bases, with 3 bases lying between them. The CDR3 contains 12 residues. The germline V gene encodes CDR1 LNHDA and CDR2 SQIVND (reference sequence). CDR3: CASSTTYNEQFF. CDR3 bases: TGTGCCAGTAGTACCACCTACAATGAGCAGTTCTTC.

J is TRBJ1-1 and V is TRBV4-1; perhaps TRBD1 as D (6 bases). This CDR3 is built from 19 residues. The germline CDR1 and CDR2 sequences are MGHRA and YSYEKL. V lost 0 bases to trimming and J lost 6 bases, with 26 bases between them. The CDR3 reads CASSQDRGMRRGGMAEAFF. CDR3 DNA sequence: TGCGCCAGCAGCCAAGATAGGGGAATGAGGAGGGGGGGTATGGCTGAAGCTTTCTTT.

This clone occurred once. J is TRBJ2-5 and V is TRBV12-5, with D uncertain. The CDR3 length is 14 residues. Between the trimmed V and J ends, which lost 1 base and 3 bases, there was a span of 9 bases. Germline V CDR1 and CDR2: LGHNT, FRNRAP. CDR3 protein: CASGLGPVEETQYF. Written as DNA, the CDR3 is TGTGCTAGTGGTTTGGGGCCCGTGGAAGAGACCCAGTACTTC. The whole variable domain, filled in from reference TRBV12-5 and TRBJ2-5, reads DARVTQTPRHKVTEMGQEVTMRCQPILGHNTVFWYRQTMMQGLELLAYFRNRAPLDDSGMPKDRFSAEMPDATLATLKIQPSEPRDSAVYFCASGLGPVEETQYFGPGTRLLVL.

This chain links TRBV18 with TRBJ2-2; unclear D gene. V lost 2 bases and J lost 6, with 7 bases in between. This CDR3 is built from 13 residues. The germline gives CDR1 KGHSH, CDR2 LQKENI. CDR3 residues: CASSPISPGELFF. CDR3 nucleotides: TGTGCCAGCTCACCAATTTCTCCCGGGGAGCTGTTTTTT.